Below are 23 T cell receptor beta chains sequenced from a single sample in a study of T cells after posttransplantation cyclophosphamide (dated by TCRdb to between 2015 and 2016). Library generation was performed with the immunoSEQ multiplex PCR assay. TCRdb re-hosts the immuneACCESS table, in-frame sequences only. Its copies lack some clones; in the studies checked, an unresolved V gene accounts for under half of them, and the cause for the rest is not known. This sample contains approximately 8,400 clones, none of which is a singleton. Of the sample, approximately 23% is held by the ten largest clones. What the treatment or condition label conveys for this sample: high-dose cyclophosphamide on days +3 and +4 as single-agent GVHD prophylaxis. Busulfan and fludarabine conditioning, a related or unrelated marrow graft, and cyclophosphamide on days +3 and +4 were given to PTCy patients. This material consisted of PBMCs, taken 94 days after allogeneic stem cell transplant with posttransplant cyclophosphamide. The receptors originated from a female patient in her 60s who received an allogeneic stem cell transplant from an unrelated donor, was CMV-positive, and had acute GVHD only. In transplant recipients, some T cells may be of donor rather than host origin.

This clone was seen ten or more times. CDR3 sequence reads: CASRADSSYEQYF. The CDR3 nucleotides are TGTGCCAGCAGGGCGGACAGTTCCTACGAGCAGTACTTC. The V gene is TRBV6-2 or TRBV6-3, the J gene TRBJ2-7, with D maybe TRBD1 (6 bases). The CDR3 spans 13 residues. Germline-derived CDR1 and CDR2 are MNHEY and SVGEGT. Between the trimmed V and J ends, which lost 6 bases and 1 base, there was a span of 10 bases.

This clone was seen many times. V is TRBV5-4 and J is TRBJ1-1; 9 bases match TRBD1. The CDR3 has 13 amino acids. CDR1 and CDR2 from the germline V gene are SGHNT and YYREEE (reference sequence). The V and J ends lost 4 bases and 10 bases, in that order; junction bases with no gene match: 8. CDR3 region: CASSGQGQEGAFF. The CDR3 region has the DNA TGTGCCAGCAGCGGACAGGGGCAAGAGGGAGCTTTCTTT.

In its sample, this clone was seen many times. This chain joins TRBV27 and TRBJ2-2; a weak D match, TRBD1 (6 bases). The CDR3 totals 17 residues. In germline, CDR1 is MNHEY, CDR2 SMNVEV (reference sequence). With 1 base removed from V and 4 bases from J, the gap between germline ends came to 16 bases. In DNA, the CDR3 is TGTGCCAGCAGTTTATGGGGGCAGGGCGGGCGCACCGGGGAGCTGTTTTTT. As protein: CASSLWGQGGRTGELFF.

This clone was counted ten times or more. The CDR3 sequence: CASSVGTGVNTEAFF. Here the CDR3 DNA reads TGTGCCAGCAGCGTAGGGACAGGGGTAAACACTGAAGCTTTCTTT. This chain uses TRBV9 with TRBJ1-1; 9 bases are shared with TRBD1. The CDR3 runs 15 residues. The junction had 2 bases not matched to a gene; V was cut back by 0 bases and J by 2 bases. CDR1 and CDR2 from the germline V gene are SGDLS and YYNGEE.

In its sample, this clone is medium-sized. V gene TRBV10-3 combines with J gene TRBJ1-2; D perhaps matches TRBD1 (5 bases). CDR1 and CDR2 (germline): ENHRY, SYGVKD. There are 18 residues in the CDR3. Trimming removed 2 bases from V and 5 bases from J, with 24 bases in between. DNA of the CDR3: TGTGCCATCAGTGAGCCTTTGGGTCGACAGCTTACTGGGTATGGCTACACCTTC. This translates into CAISEPLGRQLTGYGYTF.

This clone is medium-sized within its sample. The chain has TRBV7-2 and TRBJ2-7; TRBD1 might be the D (7 bases). Trimming left V 4 bases short and J 2 bases short, with 9 bases between. Germline V CDR1 and CDR2: SGHTA, FQGNSA. The CDR3 runs 13 residues. The CDR3 region is CASSSRGAYEQYF. The CDR3, as DNA: TGTGCCAGCAGCTCCAGGGGGGCCTACGAGCAGTACTTC.

This clone is labeled as medium-sized (0.01 to 0.1%). The J gene is TRBJ1-5, the V gene TRBV7-3, with 8 bases aligning to TRBD1. The CDR3 is 16 residues long. The germline V gene encodes CDR1 SGHTA and CDR2 FQGTGA. After removal of 4 bases from V and 0 bases from J, the junction contained 5 bases not matched to a gene. CDR3 coding DNA: TGTGCCAGCAGCTATACACAGGGGGTTAGCAATCAGCCCCAGCATTTT. It specifies CASSYTQGVSNQPQHF.

This clone was recorded many times. V gene TRBV28 combines with J gene TRBJ1-5; D remains unclear. Germline V CDR1 and CDR2: MDHEN, SYDVKM. The CDR3 is made up of 15 amino acids. Trimming cost V 7 bases and J 4 bases, with 17 bases left between them. Here the CDR3 DNA reads TGTGCCAGCAAGGATGGCAGGCGTATGAATCAGCCCCAGCATTTT. Protein product: CASKDGRRMNQPQHF. Together with reference TRBV28 and TRBJ1-5, the CDR3 gives the full variable domain: DVKVTQSSRYLVKRTGEKVFLECVQDMDHENMFWYRQDPGLGLRLIYFSYDVKMKEKGDIPEGYSVSREKKERFSLILESASTNQTSMYLCASKDGRRMNQPQHFGDGTRLSIL.

The sample holds many counts of this clone. The chain employs TRBV7-2 and TRBJ1-2, with D tentatively TRBD1 (5 bases). The germline V gene encodes CDR1 SGHTA and CDR2 FQGNSA. Trimming removed 8 bases from V and 4 bases from J, with 20 bases in between. This CDR3 has 15 residues. In DNA, the CDR3 is TGTGCCAGCTCGGCCGACCCTTGGGGCGTCTATGGCTACACCTTC. Amino acid sequence: CASSADPWGVYGYTF.

By its share, this clone is medium-sized. V is TRBV19 and J is TRBJ1-2; TRBD1 matches at 8 bases. Trimming at V came to 5 bases and at J to 3 bases, leaving 5 bases not matched to a gene. This CDR3 is built from 14 residues. From germline, CDR1 is LNHDA and CDR2 SQIVND (reference sequence). The CDR3 sequence is CASSSRTGHYGYTF. DNA of the CDR3: TGTGCCAGTAGTTCTCGGACAGGGCACTATGGCTACACCTTC. The full variable domain, completed using reference TRBV19 and TRBJ1-2, is DGGITQSPKYLFRKEGQNVTLSCEQNLNHDAMYWYRQDPGQGLRLIYYSQIVNDFQKGDIAEGYSVSREKKESFPLTVTSAQKNPTAFYLCASSSRTGHYGYTFGSGTRLTVV.

This clone was recorded at least ten times. This chain joins TRBV30 and TRBJ1-1, with D possibly matching TRBD1 (5 bases). Trimming removed 8 bases from V and 3 bases from J, with 19 bases in between. CDR3 length: 14 residues. Germline V gene sequence: CDR1 GTSNPN, CDR2 SVGIG (reference sequence). The CDR3 is CAQLGGLRDTEAFF. The CDR3 bases are TGTGCCCAACTGGGGGGATTAAGGGACACTGAAGCTTTCTTT. Supplemented by reference TRBV30 and TRBJ1-1, the full variable domain reads SQTIHQWPATLVQPVGSPLSLECTVEGTSNPNLYWYRQAAGRGLQLLFYSVGIGQISSEVPQNLSASRPQDRQFILSSKKLLLSDSGFYLCAQLGGLRDTEAFFGQGTRLTVV.

This clone was seen ten or more times. CDR3: CAINTQGLGGYEQYF. The CDR3 region has the DNA TGTGCCATCAACACTCAGGGGCTAGGGGGCTACGAGCAGTACTTC. This rearrangement joins TRBV10-3 to TRBJ2-7; the D gene is possibly TRBD1 (6 bases). Trimming pared 7 bases from V and 3 bases from J, leaving 19 bases between. Looked up from germline, CDR1 is ENHRY and CDR2 is SYGVKD. This CDR3 is built from 15 residues.

The table lists this clone with many counts. J is TRBJ2-7 and V is TRBV11-3; tentative D call: TRBD1 (6 bases). V dropped 4 bases and J dropped 0 bases, with 19 bases sitting between them. Germline lookup yields CDR1 SGHNT and CDR2 YENEEA. The CDR3 length is 17 residues. The CDR3 sequence: CASSSDGRGLSSYEQYF. CDR3 DNA sequence: TGTGCCAGCAGCTCGGACGGTAGGGGGTTGAGCTCCTACGAGCAGTACTTC.

In its sample, this clone was seen many times. The chain couples TRBV4-3 to TRBJ1-5, with 7 bases that match TRBD1. V was pared by 0 bases and J by 7 bases, with 15 bases of the junction left unmatched. Germline assignment: CDR1 LGHNA and CDR2 YSLEER. This CDR3 spans 18 amino acids. The CDR3 region has the DNA TGCGCCAGCAGCCAAGAACCGACAGGGCCCACCCTGGGGCAGCCCCAGCATTTT. Its translation is CASSQEPTGPTLGQPQHF.

This clone was observed at least ten times. The genes are TRBV6-1 and TRBJ2-7; 7 nucleotides agree with TRBD2. CDR3 size: 15 residues. Per the germline V gene, CDR1 is MNHNS and CDR2 is SASEGT. The ends lost 1 base at V and 5 bases at J; junction bases unmatched: 8. The CDR3 sequence is CASSEVRGVSDEQYF. CDR3 in DNA: TGTGCCAGCAGTGAAGTTCGGGGGGTCTCGGACGAGCAGTACTTC.

There are many counts of this clone. The chain combines TRBV27 with TRBJ2-1; tentatively, D is TRBD1 (6 bases). The V gene's germline CDR1 is MNHEY and CDR2 SMNVEV (reference sequence). Trimming pared 6 bases from V and 5 bases from J, leaving 11 bases between. CDR3 length: 13 amino acids. CDR3 coding DNA: TGTGCCAGCAGGCCACAGGGTCACAATGAGCAGTTCTTC. This gives the protein CASRPQGHNEQFF.

This clone occurred many times. The chain employs TRBV19 and TRBJ2-7; D not certain. From germline, CDR1 is LNHDA and CDR2 SQIVND (reference sequence). The CDR3 totals 15 residues. The V and J ends lost 1 base and 2 bases respectively, with 12 bases between them. The CDR3: CASSIGDTQPYEQYF. In DNA, the CDR3 is TGTGCCAGTAGTATAGGTGACACACAGCCCTACGAGCAGTACTTC.

This clone is judged medium-sized. This chain links TRBV6-6 with TRBJ1-1; D gene ambiguous. The CDR3 extends over 13 amino acids. Germline V gene sequence: CDR1 MNHNY, CDR2 SVGAGI (reference sequence). The ends were cut back, 4 bases at V and 1 base at J, with 7 bases in the middle. The DNA for the CDR3 is TGTGCCAGCAGTTTCGCAGAGAACACTGAAGCTTTCTTT. Translation gives CASSFAENTEAFF.

This clone has ten or more counts. This chain uses TRBV2 with TRBJ1-2; the match to TRBD1 covers 7 bases. V lost 4 bases and J lost 2; bases outside the gene matches: 4. The germline gives CDR1 SNHLY, CDR2 FYNNEI. The CDR3 length is 14 residues. CDR3 protein: CASSVGQSNYGYTF. As DNA, the CDR3 is TGTGCCAGCAGTGTGGGACAGTCCAACTATGGCTACACCTTC. Drawing the rest from reference TRBV2 and TRBJ1-2, the complete variable domain is EPEVTQTPSHQVTQMGQEVILRCVPISNHLYFYWYRQILGQKVEFLVSFYNNEISEKSEIFDDQFSVERPDGSNFTLKIRSTKLEDSAMYFCASSVGQSNYGYTFGSGTRLTVV.

This clone was seen many times. The chain carries TRBV6-1 and TRBJ1-2; D gene unclear. Germline values: CDR1 MNHNS, CDR2 SASEGT. V was clipped by 7 bases and J by 3 bases, with 12 bases between them. This CDR3 has 13 amino acids. The DNA for the CDR3 is TGTGCCAGCACCCTAAGGAGGGACTATGGCTACACCTTC. Residues: CASTLRRDYGYTF.

The chain carries TRBV7-3 and TRBJ2-7, with 8 bases lining up with TRBD1. V lost 2 bases and J lost 6; bases outside the gene matches: 6. The CDR3 sequence is 14 residues long. CDR1 is SGHTA, CDR2 FQGTGA, per germline. The CDR3 is CASSLGQGQLEQYF. CDR3 nucleotides: TGTGCCAGCAGCTTAGGACAGGGTCAGCTCGAGCAGTACTTC.

This clone showed up many times. The chain recombines TRBV5-1 with TRBJ2-6, with D unresolved. Trimming left V 0 bases short and J 3 bases short, with 7 bases between. This CDR3 spans 15 amino acids. Germline CDR1 is SGHRS and CDR2 is YFSETQ. The CDR3 loop is CASSLGSVGANVLTF. CDR3 sequence (DNA): TGCGCCAGCAGCTTGGGAAGCGTTGGGGCCAACGTCCTGACTTTC.

There are many counts of this clone. The chain links TRBV5-6 to TRBJ1-1; a weak D match, TRBD1 (5 bases). The CDR3 length is 15 residues. Germline CDR1 SGHDT, CDR2 YYEEEE. V was trimmed by 2 bases and J by 1 base, leaving 12 bases between them. Written as DNA, the CDR3 is TGTGCCAGCAGCTTCAGGGCCTTGGGGAACACTGAAGCTTTCTTT. Its translation is CASSFRALGNTEAFF.